These 8 T cell receptor beta chains originate from one sample sequenced in a study of blood T cell repertoires in COVID-19. Assay: immunoSEQ multiplex PCR; the TCRdb copy retains only in-frame clones and omits some. Among approximately 190,000 clones listed, roughly 80% were seen once. Sample: peripheral blood. These TCRs come from a woman in her 40s with acute or convalescent COVID-19.

The V call is TRBV6-1, the J call TRBJ2-1, with 13 bases lining up with TRBD2. The germline V gene has CDR1 MNHNS and CDR2 SASEGT. The CDR3 covers 17 residues. J was trimmed by 6 bases and V by 2 bases; bases with no gene match: 7. This CDR3 is CASSERLAGGRGNEQFF. The CDR3 DNA reads TGTGCCAGCAGTGAACGACTAGCGGGAGGAAGGGGCAATGAGCAGTTCTTC.

J is TRBJ1-2 and V is TRBV19; the match to TRBD1 covers 7 bases. V was clipped by 9 bases and J by 5 bases; unmatched bases: 9. This CDR3 contains 13 residues. Per the germline V gene, CDR1 is LNHDA and CDR2 is SQIVND (reference sequence). CDR3 sequence reads: CASGPGTAYGYTF. The CDR3 nucleotides read TGTGCCAGCGGCCCCGGGACAGCATATGGCTACACCTTC.

The chain couples TRBV5-1 to TRBJ2-4; 7 nucleotides agree with TRBD1. Germline V CDR1 and CDR2: SGHRS, YFSETQ. Trimming took 1 base from V and 6 from J; bases not matched to a gene: 7. CDR3 size: 15 residues. In nucleotides, the CDR3 is TGCGCCAGCAGCTTGCAGGGGGTCGTCCTAAACATTCAGTACTTC. This gives the protein CASSLQGVVLNIQYF.

This clone was seen more than once but under ten times. This chain uses TRBV4-1 with TRBJ1-2; no firm D call. Per germline, CDR1 MGHRA and CDR2 YSYEKL. The CDR3 contains 13 residues. The V end lost 4 bases, the J end lost 7 bases, and 13 bases lay between the germline ends. This chain's CDR3 is CASSLASEGGYTF. The CDR3 bases are TGCGCCAGCAGCCTTGCGTCGGAGGGTGGCTACACCTTC.

The chain combines TRBV12-5 with TRBJ2-5, with a weak D call TRBD2 (5 bases). The CDR3 is 16 residues long. In germline, CDR1 is LGHNT, CDR2 FRNRAP. V was trimmed by 1 base and J by 9 bases, leaving 21 bases between them. CDR3 in DNA: TGTGCTAGTGGTTTGGGTCGGGGAAGTTGGAGAATGGCCCAGTACTTC. Translated: CASGLGRGSWRMAQYF.

The rearrangement joins TRBV20-1 to TRBJ1-2; 7 nucleotides agree with TRBD1. The CDR3 has 11 residues. The germline gives CDR1 DFQATT, CDR2 SNEGSKA (reference sequence). V was clipped by 6 bases and J by 6 bases; unmatched bases: 4. The CDR3 sequence is CSATGVHGYTF. CDR3 DNA: TGCAGTGCAACAGGGGTTCATGGCTACACCTTC.

The chain carries TRBV18 and TRBJ1-3; D might be TRBD1 (5 bases). CDR1 is KGHSH, CDR2 LQKENI, per germline. Trimming took 5 bases from V and 2 from J, leaving 13 bases between them. The CDR3 runs 15 residues. The CDR3 nucleotides read TGTGCCAGCTCAAGGACACCGAGTGCTGGAAACACCATATATTTT. It translates to CASSRTPSAGNTIYF.

This clone was picked up a small number of times. The chain couples TRBV28 to TRBJ1-6; unclear D gene. Germline values: CDR1 MDHEN, CDR2 SYDVKM. This CDR3 has 12 residues. The germline V and J ends were trimmed by 6 bases and 10 bases, with 10 bases remaining between them. CDR3 nucleotide sequence: TGTGCCAGCAGGACCCGAGGATCACCCCTCCACTTT. This encodes CASRTRGSPLHF.